This passage covers 21 T cell receptor beta chains from one sample sequenced in a study of blood T cell repertoires in COVID-19. The protocol was immunoSEQ multiplex PCR, while the TCRdb copy is restricted to in-frame clones and leaves out a portion. Of around 100,000 clones in the sample, around nine tenths are singletons; the top ten hold about 4.9%. The sequencing input was peripheral blood. The receptors shown here come from a man in his sixties with COVID-19, enrolled during active disease.

The chain couples TRBV5-8 to TRBJ2-5, with 7 bases identical to TRBD2. The V gene's germline CDR1 is SGHTS and CDR2 YDEGEE. This CDR3 region has 15 residues. With 2 bases clipped from V and 5 bases from J, the junction kept 9 bases outside the gene matches. In nucleotides, the CDR3 is TGTGCCAGCAGCTTAGGCGGGAGTGTCAGGGAGACCCAGTACTTC. The encoded protein is CASSLGGSVRETQYF.

The genes are TRBV5-1 and TRBJ1-2; possible D gene TRBD1, 5 bases. The germline CDR1 and CDR2 sequences are SGHRS and YFSETQ. Trimming removed 1 base at V and 8 bases at J, with 15 bases between. This CDR3 is built from 14 residues. The CDR3 region is CASSLRQGPGGYTF. The DNA for the CDR3 is TGCGCCAGCAGCTTGAGGCAGGGTCCAGGAGGCTACACCTTC.

The genes are TRBV21-1 and TRBJ1-3; the D segment call TRBD1 is taken from the table without a DNA check. TRBV21-1 is noted as a pseudogene. CDR3 length equals 16 residues. The CDR3 spells CASPRGVIQSGNTIYF. The CDR3 DNA reads as TGTGCCAGCCCCAGGGGGGTAATCCAATCTGGAAACACCATATATTTT.

This chain links TRBV19 with TRBJ2-3; TRBD2 aligns across 8 bases. Germline CDR1 LNHDA, CDR2 SQIVND (reference sequence). The CDR3 is 15 residues long. The trim removed 7 bases at V and 1 base at J, leaving 7 bases unmatched. The CDR3 bases are TGTGCCAGTACCCCCGGGACTAGAGGCACAGATACGCAGTATTTT. It encodes CASTPGTRGTDTQYF. Full variable domain (remainder filled in from reference TRBV19 and TRBJ2-3): DGGITQSPKYLFRKEGQNVTLSCEQNLNHDAMYWYRQDPGQGLRLIYYSQIVNDFQKGDIAEGYSVSREKKESFPLTVTSAQKNPTAFYLCASTPGTRGTDTQYFGPGTRLTVL.

The chain uses TRBV11-3 and TRBJ2-2; 13 nucleotides line up with TRBD2. Germline V gene lookup returns CDR1 SGHNT and CDR2 YENEEA. The CDR3 runs 16 residues. V lost 5 bases and J lost 6; bases outside the gene matches: 6. Here the CDR3 DNA reads TGTGCCAGCAGCACCCGGACTAGCGGGAGTTCCGGGGAGCTGTTTTTT. It is translated as CASSTRTSGSSGELFF.

This chain connects TRBV7-8 to TRBJ2-7, with D maybe TRBD1 (5 bases). Germline V lookup: CDR1 SGHVS, CDR2 FQNEAQ. The CDR3 runs to 13 residues. V was trimmed by 5 bases and J by 4 bases, leaving 12 bases between them. CDR3 loop: CASSRGPRYEQYF. The CDR3 DNA sequence: TGTGCCAGCAGCAGGGGCCCTAGGTACGAGCAGTACTTC.

The rearrangement uses TRBV7-9 and TRBJ2-7, with D maybe TRBD1 (6 bases). Trimming pared 4 bases from V and 5 bases from J, leaving 9 bases between. The CDR3 sequence is 12 residues long. The germline gives CDR1 SEHNR, CDR2 FQNEAQ (reference sequence). The CDR3 coding sequence is TGTGCCAGCAGCTCGGACAGCCACGAGCAGTACTTC. It specifies CASSSDSHEQYF. The full variable domain, completed using reference TRBV7-9 and TRBJ2-7, is DTGVSQNPRHKITKRGQNVTFRCDPISEHNRLYWYRQTLGQGPEFLTYFQNEAQLEKSRLLSDRFSAERPKGSFSTLEIQRTEQGDSAMYLCASSSDSHEQYFGPGTRLTVT.

The chain recombines TRBV4-1 with TRBJ2-7; possibly TRBD2 for D (5 bases). V was trimmed by 3 bases and J by 2 bases, leaving 8 bases between them. Germline V gene lookup returns CDR1 MGHRA and CDR2 YSYEKL. CDR3 size: 13 residues. The CDR3 sequence is CASSQSGTYEQYF. The CDR3 region has the DNA TGCGCCAGCAGCCAGAGCGGTACCTACGAGCAGTACTTC.

This chain links TRBV7-8 with TRBJ1-2; maybe TRBD1 (6 bases). This CDR3 has 13 amino acids. V was clipped by 5 bases and J by 4 bases, with 11 bases between them. The germline gives CDR1 SGHVS, CDR2 FQNEAQ. CDR3 DNA: TGTGCCAGCAGCCAGTACAGGGTCTATGGCTACACCTTC. Translation: CASSQYRVYGYTF.

This chain uses TRBV30 with TRBJ1-3, with D tentatively TRBD1 (5 bases). Germline V gene sequence: CDR1 GTSNPN, CDR2 SVGIG (reference sequence). V gave up 0 bases and J gave up 0 bases, with 12 bases separating them. The CDR3 has 16 residues. In DNA, the CDR3 is TGTGCCTGGAGTGTAGGACATCCGAGCTCTGGAAACACCATATATTTT. Its protein product is CAWSVGHPSSGNTIYF. The variable domain in full, with the rest retrieved from reference TRBV30 and TRBJ1-3, is SQTIHQWPATLVQPVGSPLSLECTVEGTSNPNLYWYRQAAGRGLQLLFYSVGIGQISSEVPQNLSASRPQDRQFILSSKKLLLSDSGFYLCAWSVGHPSSGNTIYFGEGSWLTVV.

The V gene is TRBV12-3 or TRBV12-4, the J gene TRBJ1-1; D gene uncertain. The CDR3 runs to 12 residues. V shed 4 bases and J shed 7 bases, with 10 bases lying between them. This CDR3 is CASSYPGFEAFF. The CDR3 nucleotides read TGTGCCAGCAGTTACCCTGGCTTTGAAGCTTTCTTT.

This chain uses TRBV9 with TRBJ2-7; TRBD2 aligns across 7 bases. V shed 2 bases and J 2 bases; nucleotides not matched to a gene: 1. The CDR3 runs to 13 residues. Germline CDR1 and CDR2: SGDLS and YYNGEE. CDR3 amino acids: CASSVSGAYEQYF. CDR3 nucleotides: TGTGCCAGCAGCGTCAGCGGGGCCTACGAGCAGTACTTC.

In DNA form, the CDR3 reads TGTGCCAGCTCACCATCGACAGGGGGCGATGAAAAACTGTTTTTT. It yields the protein CASSPSTGGDEKLFF. This chain uses TRBV18 with TRBJ1-4; 10 bases fit TRBD1. The V segment lost 2 bases and the J segment 6 bases; nucleotides outside the gene matches: 3. The length of the CDR3 is 15 residues. Germline loops: CDR1 KGHSH, CDR2 LQKENI.

The chain recombines TRBV2 with TRBJ1-2; 8 bases align to TRBD1. Germline-derived CDR1 and CDR2 are SNHLY and FYNNEI. This CDR3 is built from 14 residues. V lost 6 bases and J lost 2; bases outside the gene matches: 5. Here the CDR3 reads CASSPGQGNYGYTF. CDR3 nucleotide sequence: TGTGCCAGCAGCCCCGGACAGGGAAACTATGGCTACACCTTC.

The genes are TRBV6-5 and TRBJ2-1, with TRBD2 matching 12 bases. Losses at the gene ends were 6 bases for V and 3 bases for J; bases not matched to a gene: 3. Germline values: CDR1 MNHEY, CDR2 SVGAGI. The CDR3 covers 15 residues. CDR3 in DNA: TGTGCCAGCAGCACTAGCGGGAGGAGCTACAATGAGCAGTTCTTC. Translation gives CASSTSGRSYNEQFF.

CDR3 nucleotide sequence: TGTGCCAGCAGCCAAGTTGGGGTTGGGACTAGCGACTACAATGAGCAGTTCTTC. It specifies CASSQVGVGTSDYNEQFF. This chain links TRBV4-2 with TRBJ2-1, with 10 nucleotides matching TRBD2. V trimming: 1 base; J trimming: 3 bases; junction bases outside the gene matches: 9. CDR3 length: 18 amino acids. From germline, CDR1 is LGHNA and CDR2 YNFKEQ.

The chain recombines TRBV28 with TRBJ1-1, with D hard to call. V was trimmed by 4 bases and J by 3 bases, leaving 12 bases between them. The CDR3 has 14 amino acids. CDR1 and CDR2 from the germline V gene are MDHEN and SYDVKM. The CDR3 here is CASSSHSGYTEAFF. In DNA, the CDR3 is TGTGCCAGCAGTTCCCATTCAGGTTACACTGAAGCTTTCTTT.

This clone was recorded only once. This chain connects TRBV5-1 to TRBJ2-2; D is perhaps TRBD2 (5 bases). The CDR3 is made up of 16 amino acids. Germline CDR1 reads SGHRS; CDR2 reads YFSETQ. The germline V and J ends were trimmed by 5 bases and 6 bases, with 20 bases remaining between them. As DNA, the CDR3 is TGCGCCAGCAGTCTACTTCGGGGAAGGGTGGCCGGGGAGCTGTTTTTT. It translates to CASSLLRGRVAGELFF.

The rearrangement links TRBV14 to TRBJ2-5; D is unclear. Per germline, CDR1 SGHDN and CDR2 FVKESK. The CDR3 has 11 residues. Trimming pared 4 bases from V and 5 bases from J, leaving 5 bases between. In nucleotides, the CDR3 is TGTGCCAGCAGCCTTGCGGAGACCCAGTACTTC. Translation gives CASSLAETQYF.

The chain employs TRBV15 and TRBJ2-7, with a possible D match to TRBD2 (6 bases). Germline V gene lookup returns CDR1 LNHNV and CDR2 YYDKDF (reference sequence). Between the trimmed V and J ends, which lost 0 bases and 4 bases, there was a span of 13 bases. The CDR3 sequence is 15 residues long. Here the CDR3 reads CATSRDPAGSYEQYF. The CDR3 DNA follows: TGTGCCACCAGCAGAGATCCGGCGGGGAGTTACGAGCAGTACTTC. The whole variable domain, filled in from reference TRBV15 and TRBJ2-7, reads DAMVIQNPRYQVTQFGKPVTLSCSQTLNHNVMYWYQQKSSQAPKLLFHYYDKDFNNEADTPDNFQSRRPNTSFCFLDIRSPGLGDTAMYLCATSRDPAGSYEQYFGPGTRLTVT.

The chain joins TRBV27 to TRBJ2-1; 11 positions agree with TRBD2. Trimming at V came to 5 bases and at J to 8 bases, leaving 8 bases not matched to a gene. CDR1 is MNHEY, CDR2 SMNVEV, per germline (reference sequence). The CDR3 has 15 residues. The CDR3 DNA sequence: TGTGCCAGCAGTGTACTAGCGGGAGAATGGGATGAGCAGTTCTTC. Encoded protein: CASSVLAGEWDEQFF.